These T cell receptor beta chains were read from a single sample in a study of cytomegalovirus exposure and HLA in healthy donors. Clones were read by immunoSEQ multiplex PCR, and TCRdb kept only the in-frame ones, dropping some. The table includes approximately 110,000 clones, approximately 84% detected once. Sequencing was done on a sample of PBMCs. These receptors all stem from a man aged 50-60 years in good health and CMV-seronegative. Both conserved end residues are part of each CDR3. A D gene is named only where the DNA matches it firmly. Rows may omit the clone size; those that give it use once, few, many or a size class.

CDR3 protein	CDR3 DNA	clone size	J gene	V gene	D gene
CASSLVGLAGSTDTQYF	TGCGCCAGCAGCTTGGTAGGCCTAGCGGGGTCCACAGATACGCAGTATTTT	NA	TRBJ2-3	TRBV5-1	TRBD2
CASSQDHGQRGSYEQYF	TGTGCCAGCAGCCAAGATCACGGTCAGCGGGGATCCTACGAGCAGTACTTC	NA	TRBJ2-7	TRBV4-2	TRBD2
CASRTGGTDTGELFF	TGTGCCAGCAGGACAGGTGGGACCGACACCGGGGAGCTGTTTTTT	NA	TRBJ2-2	TRBV28	NA
CAWGEHTGELFF	TGTGCCTGGGGGGAGCACACCGGGGAGCTGTTTTTT	once	TRBJ2-2	TRBV30	NA
CASSLDRGQHNEQFF	TGTGCCAGCAGCCTGGACAGGGGACAGCACAATGAGCAGTTCTTC	NA	TRBJ2-1	TRBV7-2	TRBD1
CASSLVRGTKNIQYF	TGTGCCAGCAGCTTAGTTCGGGGGACCAAAAACATTCAGTACTTC	NA	TRBJ2-4	TRBV7-9	NA
CSSSKTGGMNSPLHF	TGTTCCAGCAGCAAGACAGGGGGTATGAATTCACCCCTCCACTTT	NA	TRBJ1-6	TRBV5-4	TRBD1
CASTRQTGSSYEQYF	TGTGCCAGCACTAGACAGACAGGGAGCTCCTACGAGCAGTACTTC	NA	TRBJ2-7	TRBV6-1	TRBD1
CASSGGVVGGISYNEQFF	TGTGCCAGCAGTGGGGGAGTGGTCGGGGGGATTTCCTACAATGAGCAGTTCTTC	NA	TRBJ2-1	TRBV25-1	TRBD2
CASSLVGGDLTDTQYF	TGTGCCAGCAGCTTAGTAGGAGGGGACCTCACAGATACGCAGTATTTT	NA	TRBJ2-3	TRBV7-2	NA
CASSEVHEGAQVYGYTF	TGTGCCAGCAGTGAAGTACATGAGGGGGCGCAGGTCTATGGCTACACCTTC	NA	TRBJ1-2	TRBV6-1	TRBD1
CASGLVFRSMYYEQYF	TGTGCTAGTGGTTTGGTATTCAGGTCGATGTACTACGAGCAGTACTTC	once	TRBJ2-7	TRBV12-5	NA
CASSELTVYNPRYNEQFF	TGTGCCAGCAGTGAGTTGACAGTTTATAACCCCAGATACAATGAGCAGTTCTTC	NA	TRBJ2-1	TRBV2	NA
CASRSTGHSNQPQHF	TGTGCCAGCAGGTCAACAGGTCATAGCAATCAGCCCCAGCATTTT	NA	TRBJ1-5	TRBV6-6	NA
CASRGDRVGGYTF	TGTGCCAGCAGGGGGGACAGGGTTGGTGGCTACACCTTC	NA	TRBJ1-2	TRBV6-1	TRBD1
CASSSYRAFF	TGTGCCAGCAGTTCTTACCGGGCTTTCTTT	NA	TRBJ1-1	TRBV28	NA
CATERDRGGGYTF	TGTGCCACCGAAAGAGACAGGGGCGGGGGCTACACCTTC	NA	TRBJ1-2	TRBV28	TRBD1
CASSYQSNYGYTF	TGTGCCAGCAGTTACCAGTCTAACTATGGCTACACCTTC	NA	TRBJ1-2	TRBV6-5	NA
CASSNTGGLNEKLFF	TGTGCCAGCAGTAATACAGGGGGCCTTAATGAAAAACTGTTTTTT	NA	TRBJ1-4	TRBV5-4	TRBD1
CASSHRQTYEQYF	TGTGCCAGCAGCCATAGACAGACCTACGAGCAGTACTTC	NA	TRBJ2-7	TRBV7-9	NA
CASSTRAGGPTDTQYF	TGTGCCAGCAGCACAAGAGCGGGAGGGCCGACAGATACGCAGTATTTT	NA	TRBJ2-3	TRBV9	TRBD2
CASSPRTSVQETQYF	TGTGCCAGCTCACCAAGGACTAGCGTCCAAGAGACCCAGTACTTC	once	TRBJ2-5	TRBV18	TRBD2
CASSPPSSEARGNEQFF	TGTGCCAGCTCACCACCGTCTAGCGAGGCCCGGGGCAATGAGCAGTTCTTC	few	TRBJ2-1	TRBV18	NA
CASSDRGNQPQHF	TGTGCCAGCAGCGACAGGGGCAATCAGCCCCAGCATTTT	few	TRBJ1-5	TRBV6-5	TRBD1
CASNLAYSDTEAFF	TGTGCCAGTAATCTCGCGTATTCGGACACTGAAGCTTTCTTT	few	TRBJ1-1	TRBV19	NA
CASSTGLAVQETQYF	TGCGCCAGCAGCACCGGACTAGCGGTACAAGAGACCCAGTACTTC	NA	TRBJ2-5	TRBV5-1	TRBD2
CASIKNCQGRRTYEQYF	TGTGCCAGCATCAAAAATTGTCAGGGTAGACGGACCTACGAGCAGTACTTC	NA	TRBJ2-7	TRBV21-1	NA